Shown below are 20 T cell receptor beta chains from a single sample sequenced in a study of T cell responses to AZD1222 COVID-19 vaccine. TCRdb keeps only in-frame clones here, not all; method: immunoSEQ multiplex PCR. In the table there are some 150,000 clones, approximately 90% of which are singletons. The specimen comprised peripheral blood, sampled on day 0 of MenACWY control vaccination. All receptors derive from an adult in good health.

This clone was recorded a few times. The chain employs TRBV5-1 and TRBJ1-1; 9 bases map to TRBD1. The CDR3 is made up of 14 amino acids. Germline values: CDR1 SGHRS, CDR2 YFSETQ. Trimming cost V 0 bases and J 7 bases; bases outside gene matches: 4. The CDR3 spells CASSLATGGVEAFF. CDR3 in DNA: TGCGCCAGCAGCTTGGCGACAGGGGGTGTTGAAGCTTTCTTT.

CDR3 in amino acids: CASSLSSGSTDTQYF. CDR3 nucleotides: TGTGCCAGCAGCTTATCTAGCGGAAGCACAGATACGCAGTATTTT. The chain couples TRBV7-8 to TRBJ2-3; TRBD2 matches 7 bases. V lost 2 bases and J lost 0; bases outside the gene matches: 2. Germline CDR1 reads SGHVS; CDR2 reads FQNEAQ. The CDR3 has 15 residues. Full variable domain (remainder filled in from reference TRBV7-8 and TRBJ2-3): GAGVSQSPRYKVAKRGQDVALRCDPISGHVSLFWYQQALGQGPEFLTYFQNEAQLDKSGLPSDRFFAERPEGSVSTLKIQRTQQEDSAVYLCASSLSSGSTDTQYFGPGTRLTVL.

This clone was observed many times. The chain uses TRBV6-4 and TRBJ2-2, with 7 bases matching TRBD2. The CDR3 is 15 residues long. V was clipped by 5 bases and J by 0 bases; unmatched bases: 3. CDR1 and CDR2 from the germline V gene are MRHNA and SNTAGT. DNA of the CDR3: TGTGCCAGCAGTCCTAGCGGAGCGAACACCGGGGAGCTGTTTTTT. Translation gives CASSPSGANTGELFF.

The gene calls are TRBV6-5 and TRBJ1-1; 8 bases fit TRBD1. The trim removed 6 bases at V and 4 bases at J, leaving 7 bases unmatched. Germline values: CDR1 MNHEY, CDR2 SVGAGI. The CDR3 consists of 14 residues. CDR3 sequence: CASSLITGGTEAFF. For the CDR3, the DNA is TGTGCCAGCAGCTTGATCACAGGGGGCACTGAAGCTTTCTTT.

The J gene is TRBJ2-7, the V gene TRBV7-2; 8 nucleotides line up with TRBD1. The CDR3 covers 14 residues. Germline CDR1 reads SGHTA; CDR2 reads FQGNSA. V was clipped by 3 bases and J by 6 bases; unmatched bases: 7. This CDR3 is CASSLRQGMSEQYF. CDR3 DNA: TGTGCCAGCAGCTTGAGACAGGGGATGAGCGAGCAGTACTTC.

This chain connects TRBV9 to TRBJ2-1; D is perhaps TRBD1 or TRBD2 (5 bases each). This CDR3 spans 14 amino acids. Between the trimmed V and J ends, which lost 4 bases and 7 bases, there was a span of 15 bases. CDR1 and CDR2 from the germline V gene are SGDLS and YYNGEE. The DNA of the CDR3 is TGTGCCAGCAGCCCCGGGGCTCCTCTTAATGAGCAGTTCTTC. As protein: CASSPGAPLNEQFF.

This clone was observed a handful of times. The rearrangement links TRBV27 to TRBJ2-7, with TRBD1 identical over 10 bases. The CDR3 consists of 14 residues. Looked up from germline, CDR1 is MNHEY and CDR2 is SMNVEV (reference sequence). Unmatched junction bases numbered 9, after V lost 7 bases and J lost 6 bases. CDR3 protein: CASKGGTGVAEQYF. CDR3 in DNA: TGTGCCAGCAAAGGCGGGACAGGGGTAGCCGAGCAGTACTTC.

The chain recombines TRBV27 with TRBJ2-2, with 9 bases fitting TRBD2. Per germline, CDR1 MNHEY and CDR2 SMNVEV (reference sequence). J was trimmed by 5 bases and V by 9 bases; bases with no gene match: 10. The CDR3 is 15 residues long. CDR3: CARRSGGLETGELFF. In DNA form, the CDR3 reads TGTGCCAGAAGGAGCGGGGGGCTGGAAACCGGGGAGCTGTTTTTT.

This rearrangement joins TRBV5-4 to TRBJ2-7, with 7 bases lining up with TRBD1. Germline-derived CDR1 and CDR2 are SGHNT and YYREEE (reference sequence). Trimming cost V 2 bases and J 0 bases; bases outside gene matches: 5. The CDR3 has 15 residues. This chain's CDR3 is CASSFRGHPSYEQYF. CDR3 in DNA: TGTGCCAGCAGCTTTAGGGGGCACCCCTCCTACGAGCAGTACTTC.

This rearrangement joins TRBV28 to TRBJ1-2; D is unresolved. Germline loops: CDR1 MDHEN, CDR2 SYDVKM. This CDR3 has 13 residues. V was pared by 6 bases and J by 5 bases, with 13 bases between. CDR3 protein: CASRATGRYGYTF. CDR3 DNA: TGTGCCAGCAGAGCTACCGGGCGTTATGGCTACACCTTC.

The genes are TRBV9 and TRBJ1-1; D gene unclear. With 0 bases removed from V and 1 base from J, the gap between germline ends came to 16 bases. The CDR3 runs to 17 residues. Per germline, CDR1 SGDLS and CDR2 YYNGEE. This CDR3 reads CASSVGNLGWGNTEAFF. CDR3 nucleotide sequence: TGTGCCAGCAGCGTAGGAAACCTGGGTTGGGGGAACACTGAAGCTTTCTTT.

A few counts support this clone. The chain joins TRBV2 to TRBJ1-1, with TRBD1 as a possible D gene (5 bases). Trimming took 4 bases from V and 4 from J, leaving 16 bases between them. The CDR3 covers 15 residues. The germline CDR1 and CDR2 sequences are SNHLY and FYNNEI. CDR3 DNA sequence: TGTGCCAGCAGTGGTTTGGCGGGGAGGGGCACTGAAGCTTTCTTT. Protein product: CASSGLAGRGTEAFF.

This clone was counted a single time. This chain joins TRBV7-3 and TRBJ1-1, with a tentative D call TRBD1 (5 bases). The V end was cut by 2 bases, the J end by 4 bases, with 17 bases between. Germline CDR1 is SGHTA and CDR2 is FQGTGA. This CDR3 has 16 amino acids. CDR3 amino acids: CASSLGRWGVSTEAFF. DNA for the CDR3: TGTGCCAGCAGCTTAGGTCGGTGGGGGGTTAGCACTGAAGCTTTCTTT.

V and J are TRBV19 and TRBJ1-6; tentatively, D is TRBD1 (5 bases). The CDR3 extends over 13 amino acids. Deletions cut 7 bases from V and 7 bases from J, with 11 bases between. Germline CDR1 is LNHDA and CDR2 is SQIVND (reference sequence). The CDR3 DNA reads TGTGCCAGTAAGAGACAGAGCAATTCACCCCTCCACTTT. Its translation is CASKRQSNSPLHF.

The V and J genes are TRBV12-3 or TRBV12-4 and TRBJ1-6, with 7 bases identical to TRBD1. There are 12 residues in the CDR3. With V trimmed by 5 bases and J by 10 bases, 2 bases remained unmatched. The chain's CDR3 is CASSQGGSPLHF. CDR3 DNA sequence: TGTGCCAGCAGTCAGGGGGGATCACCCCTCCACTTT.

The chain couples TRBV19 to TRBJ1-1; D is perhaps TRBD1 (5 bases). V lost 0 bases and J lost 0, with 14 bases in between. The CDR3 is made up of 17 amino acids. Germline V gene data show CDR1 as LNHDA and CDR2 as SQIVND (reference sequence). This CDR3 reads CASSIDGEGTMNTEAFF. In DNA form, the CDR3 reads TGTGCCAGTAGTATAGATGGGGAGGGGACCATGAACACTGAAGCTTTCTTT.

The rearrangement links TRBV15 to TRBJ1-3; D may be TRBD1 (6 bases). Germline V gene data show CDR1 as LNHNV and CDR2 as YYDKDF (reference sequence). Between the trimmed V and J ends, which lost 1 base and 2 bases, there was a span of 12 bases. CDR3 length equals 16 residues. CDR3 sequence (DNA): TGTGCCACCAGCAGAGTGGGGGACATCGCTGGAAACACCATATATTTT. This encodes CATSRVGDIAGNTIYF.

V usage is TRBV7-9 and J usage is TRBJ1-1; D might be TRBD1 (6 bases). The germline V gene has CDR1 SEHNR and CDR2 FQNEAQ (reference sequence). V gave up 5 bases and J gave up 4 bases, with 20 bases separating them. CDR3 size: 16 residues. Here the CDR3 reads CASSPTPGEKSTEAFF. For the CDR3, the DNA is TGTGCCAGCAGCCCAACACCAGGGGAAAAGAGCACTGAAGCTTTCTTT. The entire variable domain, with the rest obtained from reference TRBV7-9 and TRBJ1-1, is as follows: DTGVSQNPRHKITKRGQNVTFRCDPISEHNRLYWYRQTLGQGPEFLTYFQNEAQLEKSRLLSDRFSAERPKGSFSTLEIQRTEQGDSAMYLCASSPTPGEKSTEAFFGQGTRLTVV.

The CDR3 loop is CASSLRGLLNTGELFF. DNA of the CDR3: TGTGCCAGCAGCTTACGGGGTCTTTTGAACACCGGGGAGCTGTTTTTT. This sequence joins TRBV11-3 and TRBJ2-2, with D possibly TRBD2 on 5 matching bases. CDR1 and CDR2 (germline): SGHNT, YENEEA. The ends were cut back, 2 bases at V and 1 base at J, with 11 bases in the middle. This CDR3 spans 16 amino acids.

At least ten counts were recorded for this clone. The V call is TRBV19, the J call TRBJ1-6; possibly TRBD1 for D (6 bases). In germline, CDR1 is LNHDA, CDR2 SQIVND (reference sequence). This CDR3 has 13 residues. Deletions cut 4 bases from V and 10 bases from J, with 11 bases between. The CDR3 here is CASSNQGHSPLHF. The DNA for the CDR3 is TGTGCCAGTAGTAACCAGGGACACTCACCCCTCCACTTT. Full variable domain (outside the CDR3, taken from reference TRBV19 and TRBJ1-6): DGGITQSPKYLFRKEGQNVTLSCEQNLNHDAMYWYRQDPGQGLRLIYYSQIVNDFQKGDIAEGYSVSREKKESFPLTVTSAQKNPTAFYLCASSNQGHSPLHFGNGTRLTVT.